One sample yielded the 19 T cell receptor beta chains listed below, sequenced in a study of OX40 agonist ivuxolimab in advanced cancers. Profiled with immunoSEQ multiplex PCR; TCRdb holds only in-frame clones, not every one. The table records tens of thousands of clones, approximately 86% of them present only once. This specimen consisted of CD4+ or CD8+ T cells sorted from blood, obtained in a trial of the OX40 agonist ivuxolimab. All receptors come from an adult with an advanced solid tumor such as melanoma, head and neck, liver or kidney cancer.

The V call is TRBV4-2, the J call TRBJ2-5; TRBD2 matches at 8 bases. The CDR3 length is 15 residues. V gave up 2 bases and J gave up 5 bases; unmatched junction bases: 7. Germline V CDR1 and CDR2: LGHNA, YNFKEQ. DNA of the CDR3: TGTGCCAGCAGCCAAAATGCGGGAGGTGGGGAGACCCAGTACTTC. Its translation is CASSQNAGGGETQYF.

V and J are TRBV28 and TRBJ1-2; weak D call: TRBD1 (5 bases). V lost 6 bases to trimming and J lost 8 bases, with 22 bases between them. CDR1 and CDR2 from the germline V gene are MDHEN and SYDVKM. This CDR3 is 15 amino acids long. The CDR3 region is CASRSHERRGGGYTF. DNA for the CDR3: TGTGCCAGCAGATCCCATGAGAGACGGGGCGGCGGCTACACCTTC.

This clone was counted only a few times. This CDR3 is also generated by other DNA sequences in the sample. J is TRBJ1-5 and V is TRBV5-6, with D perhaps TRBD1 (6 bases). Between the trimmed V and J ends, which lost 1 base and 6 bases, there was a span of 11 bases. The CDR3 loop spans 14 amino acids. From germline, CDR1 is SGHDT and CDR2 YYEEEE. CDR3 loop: CASSLTGNGQPQHF. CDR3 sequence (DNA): TGTGCCAGCAGCTTGACAGGGAACGGTCAGCCCCAGCATTTT.

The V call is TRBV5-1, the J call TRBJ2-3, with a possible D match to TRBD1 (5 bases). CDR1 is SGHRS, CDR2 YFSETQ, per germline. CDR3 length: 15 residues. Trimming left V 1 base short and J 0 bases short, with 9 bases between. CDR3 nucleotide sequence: TGCGCCAGCAGCTTGTGGGGCTCTAGCACAGATACGCAGTATTTT. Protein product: CASSLWGSSTDTQYF. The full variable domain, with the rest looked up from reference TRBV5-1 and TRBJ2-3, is KAGVTQTPRYLIKTRGQQVTLSCSPISGHRSVSWYQQTPGQGLQFLFEYFSETQRNKGNFPGRFSGRQFSNSRSEMNVSTLELGDSALYLCASSLWGSSTDTQYFGPGTRLTVL.

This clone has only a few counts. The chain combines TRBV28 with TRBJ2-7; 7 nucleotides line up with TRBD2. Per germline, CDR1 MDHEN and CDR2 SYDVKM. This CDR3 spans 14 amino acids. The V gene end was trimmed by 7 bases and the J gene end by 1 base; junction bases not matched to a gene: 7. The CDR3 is CASMLTSPSYEQYF. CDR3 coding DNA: TGTGCCAGCATGTTGACTAGCCCTTCCTACGAGCAGTACTTC.

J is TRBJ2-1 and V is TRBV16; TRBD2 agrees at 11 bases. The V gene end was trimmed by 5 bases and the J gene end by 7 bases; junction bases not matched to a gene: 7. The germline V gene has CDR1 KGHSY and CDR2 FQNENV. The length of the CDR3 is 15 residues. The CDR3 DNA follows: TGTGCCAGCAGCTTTAGCGGGGGGGCTCAGAATGAGCAGTTCTTC. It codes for CASSFSGGAQNEQFF.

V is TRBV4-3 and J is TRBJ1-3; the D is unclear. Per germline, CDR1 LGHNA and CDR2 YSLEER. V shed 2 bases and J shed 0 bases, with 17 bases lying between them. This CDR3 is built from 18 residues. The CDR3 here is CASSQTLSPRGSGNTIYF. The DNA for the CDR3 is TGCGCCAGCAGCCAAACACTAAGCCCGAGAGGCTCTGGAAACACCATATATTTT.

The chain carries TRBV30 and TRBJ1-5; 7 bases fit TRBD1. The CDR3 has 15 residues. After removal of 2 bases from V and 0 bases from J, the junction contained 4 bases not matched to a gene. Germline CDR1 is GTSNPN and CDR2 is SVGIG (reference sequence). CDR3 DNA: TGTGCCTGGAGTCGGACAGGCAATAGCAATCAGCCCCAGCATTTT. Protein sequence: CAWSRTGNSNQPQHF.

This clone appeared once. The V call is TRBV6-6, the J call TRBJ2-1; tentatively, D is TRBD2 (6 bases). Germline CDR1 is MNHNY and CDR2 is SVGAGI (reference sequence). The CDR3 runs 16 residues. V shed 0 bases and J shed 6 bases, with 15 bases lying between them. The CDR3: CASSYSYRESRNEQFF. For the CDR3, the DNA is TGTGCCAGCAGTTACTCGTACCGGGAGTCGCGCAATGAGCAGTTCTTC.

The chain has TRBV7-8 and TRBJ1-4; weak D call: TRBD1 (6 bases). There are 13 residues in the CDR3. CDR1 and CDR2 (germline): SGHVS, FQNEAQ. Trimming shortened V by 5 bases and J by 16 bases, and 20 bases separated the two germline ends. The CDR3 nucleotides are TGTGCCAGCAGCGCTTCAATCGACAGGCCAACGTTTTTT. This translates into CASSASIDRPTFF. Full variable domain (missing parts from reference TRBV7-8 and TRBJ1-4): GAGVSQSPRYKVAKRGQDVALRCDPISGHVSLFWYQQALGQGPEFLTYFQNEAQLDKSGLPSDRFFAERPEGSVSTLKIQRTQQEDSAVYLCASSASIDRPTFFGSGTQLSVL.

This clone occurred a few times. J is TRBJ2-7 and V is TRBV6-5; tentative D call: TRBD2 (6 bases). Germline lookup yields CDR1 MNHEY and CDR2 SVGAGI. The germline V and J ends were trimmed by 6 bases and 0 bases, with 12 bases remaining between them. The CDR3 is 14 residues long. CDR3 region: CASRPGVSSYEQYF. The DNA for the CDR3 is TGTGCCAGCAGGCCGGGGGTCAGCTCCTACGAGCAGTACTTC.

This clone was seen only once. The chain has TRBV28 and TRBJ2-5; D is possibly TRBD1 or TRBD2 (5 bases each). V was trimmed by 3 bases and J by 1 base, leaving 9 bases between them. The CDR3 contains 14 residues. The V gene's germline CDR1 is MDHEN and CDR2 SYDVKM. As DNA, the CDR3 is TGTGCCAGCAGTTTGATGGGGACCCAAGAGACCCAGTACTTC. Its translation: CASSLMGTQETQYF.

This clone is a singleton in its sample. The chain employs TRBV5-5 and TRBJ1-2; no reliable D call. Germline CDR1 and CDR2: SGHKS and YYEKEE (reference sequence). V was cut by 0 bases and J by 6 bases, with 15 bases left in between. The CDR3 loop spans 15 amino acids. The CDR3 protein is CASSLGPRPSDGYTF. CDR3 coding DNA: TGTGCCAGCAGCTTGGGGCCGAGACCATCAGATGGCTACACCTTC.

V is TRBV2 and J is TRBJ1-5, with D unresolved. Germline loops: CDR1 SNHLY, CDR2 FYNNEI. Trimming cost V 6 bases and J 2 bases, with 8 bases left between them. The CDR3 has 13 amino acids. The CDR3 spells CASRPDGNQPQHF. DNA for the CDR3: TGTGCCAGCAGACCCGATGGCAATCAGCCCCAGCATTTT.

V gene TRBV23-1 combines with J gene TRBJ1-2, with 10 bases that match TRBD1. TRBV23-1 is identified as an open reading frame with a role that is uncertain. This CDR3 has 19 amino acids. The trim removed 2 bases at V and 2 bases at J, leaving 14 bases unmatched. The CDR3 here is CASSQPDRGHPITNYGYTF. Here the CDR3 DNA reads TGCGCCAGCAGTCAACCCGACAGGGGGCACCCTATAACGAACTATGGCTACACCTTC.

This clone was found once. The CDR3 is CASTSDRVDTGELFF. In nucleotides, the CDR3 is TGCGCCAGCACCTCTGACAGGGTAGACACCGGGGAGCTGTTTTTT. The V call is TRBV5-1, the J call TRBJ2-2, with 7 bases aligning to TRBD1. V shed 6 bases, J shed 3 bases, and the junction held 8 bases outside the gene matches. The CDR3 has 15 residues. From germline, CDR1 is SGHRS and CDR2 YFSETQ.

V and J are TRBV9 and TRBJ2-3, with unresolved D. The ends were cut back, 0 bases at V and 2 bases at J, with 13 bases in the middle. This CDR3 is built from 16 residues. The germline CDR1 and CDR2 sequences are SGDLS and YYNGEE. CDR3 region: CASSVGQQAFTDTQYF. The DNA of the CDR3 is TGTGCCAGCAGCGTAGGGCAGCAAGCTTTCACAGATACGCAGTATTTT.

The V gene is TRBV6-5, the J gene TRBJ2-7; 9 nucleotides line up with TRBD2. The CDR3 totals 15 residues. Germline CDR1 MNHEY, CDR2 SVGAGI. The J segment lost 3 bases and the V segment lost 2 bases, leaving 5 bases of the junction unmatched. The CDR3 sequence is CASSYRGREGYEQYF. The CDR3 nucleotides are TGTGCCAGCAGTTACCGGGGGCGGGAGGGCTACGAGCAGTACTTC.

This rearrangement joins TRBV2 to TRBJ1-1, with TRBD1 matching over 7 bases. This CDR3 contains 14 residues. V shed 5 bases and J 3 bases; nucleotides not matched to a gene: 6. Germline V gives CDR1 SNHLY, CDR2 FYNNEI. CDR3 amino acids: CASSSRQGDTEAFF. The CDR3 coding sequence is TGTGCCAGCAGTAGCCGACAGGGTGACACTGAAGCTTTCTTT.